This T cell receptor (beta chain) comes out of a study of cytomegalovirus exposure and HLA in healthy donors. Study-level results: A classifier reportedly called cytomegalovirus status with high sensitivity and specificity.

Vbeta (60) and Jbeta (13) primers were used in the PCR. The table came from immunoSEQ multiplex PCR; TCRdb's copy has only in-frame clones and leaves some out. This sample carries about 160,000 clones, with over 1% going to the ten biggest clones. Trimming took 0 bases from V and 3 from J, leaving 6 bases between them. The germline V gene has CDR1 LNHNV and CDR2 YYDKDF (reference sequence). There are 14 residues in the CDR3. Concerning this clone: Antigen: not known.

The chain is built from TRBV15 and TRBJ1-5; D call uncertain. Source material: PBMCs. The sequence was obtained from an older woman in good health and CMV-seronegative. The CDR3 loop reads CATSREADNQPQHF. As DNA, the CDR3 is TGTGCCACCAGCAGAGAGGCAGACAATCAGCCCCAGCATTTT.